The clone carrying this T cell receptor beta chain was counted once. These data come from a study of shared clonotypes between healthy human individuals. Some clones are missing from TCRdb's copy, which holds only in-frame ones; the method was immunoSEQ multiplex PCR. The table has millions of clones, about 95% seen once; the top ten hold roughly 1%. CDR1 and CDR2 (germline): MDHEN, SYDVKM. CDR3 size: 16 residues. V was clipped by 4 bases and J by 4 bases; unmatched bases: 10. Only CD45RO-negative cells positively selected for CCR7 counted as naive CD8 cells, so terminally differentiated effector memory CD45RA+ cells were excluded.

The chain carries TRBV28 and TRBJ2-5, with 9 bases lining up with TRBD1. The source material was naive CD8+ T cells sorted from blood. The clonotype was recovered from a man aged 18 to 35 in good health. CDR3 loop: CASSSPTGQGGETQYF. The DNA for the CDR3 is TGTGCCAGCAGTTCCCCCACGGGACAGGGCGGAGAGACCCAGTACTTC. Supplemented by reference TRBV28 and TRBJ2-5, the full variable domain reads DVKVTQSSRYLVKRTGEKVFLECVQDMDHENMFWYRQDPGLGLRLIYFSYDVKMKEKGDIPEGYSVSREKKERFSLILESASTNQTSMYLCASSSPTGQGGETQYFGPGTRLLVL.